The rows below give T cell receptor beta chains drawn from one sample of a study of OX40 agonist ivuxolimab in advanced cancers. Some clones are missing from TCRdb's copy, which holds only in-frame ones; the method was immunoSEQ multiplex PCR. The sample holds roughly 89,000 clones, 90% seen once. The material was CD4+ or CD8+ T cells sorted from blood, obtained in a trial of the OX40 agonist ivuxolimab. The receptors here all came from an adult with an advanced solid tumor such as melanoma, head and neck, liver or kidney cancer. The CDR3 runs from the conserved cysteine through the conserved F or W. The D gene is left open where the match is weak. Clone size is given for some rows only: seen once, a few or many times, or a class if the clone is expanded.

CDR3 | DNA | D | V | size | J
CASSPGLFTDTQYF | TGTGCCAGCAGCCCCGGGCTATTCACAGATACGCAGTATTTT | NA | TRBV7-9 | few | TRBJ2-3
CASSEPGLAGKTGELFF | TGTGCCAGCAGTGAGCCGGGACTAGCGGGAAAGACCGGGGAGCTGTTTTTT | TRBD2 | TRBV25-1 | NA | TRBJ2-2
CASSLSGGTGGYTF | TGTGCCAGCAGTTTATCGGGAGGGACGGGCGGCTACACCTTC | NA | TRBV27 | once | TRBJ1-2
CAGLAGRNEQFF | TGTGCCGGACTAGCGGGAAGGAATGAGCAGTTCTTC | TRBD2 | TRBV5-6 | few | TRBJ2-1
CASSEGIGGTDTQYF | TGCGCCAGCAGTGAAGGGATCGGGGGGACAGATACGCAGTATTTT | TRBD2 | TRBV10-2 | NA | TRBJ2-3
CASSLGAEKLSYGYTF | TGCGCCAGCAGCTTGGGAGCAGAGAAACTCAGTTATGGCTACACCTTC | NA | TRBV5-1 | NA | TRBJ1-2
CASSLGGFVAKNIQYF | TGTGCCAGCAGTCTGGGCGGTTTCGTAGCCAAAAACATTCAGTACTTC | NA | TRBV27 | NA | TRBJ2-4
CASSPQQDGNYGYTF | TGCGCCAGCAGCCCGCAGCAGGACGGGAACTATGGCTACACCTTC | NA | TRBV5-1 | once | TRBJ1-2
CASSYQGFYEQYF | TGCGCCAGCAGTTACCAGGGTTTCTACGAGCAGTACTTC | NA | TRBV5-1 | NA | TRBJ2-7
CASSLDRVGQYF | TGCGCCAGCAGCTTGGACAGGGTAGGTCAGTACTTC | NA | TRBV5-1 | NA | TRBJ2-7
CSVARDPPYEQYF | TGCAGCGTTGCAAGGGATCCCCCCTACGAGCAGTACTTC | NA | TRBV29-1 | NA | TRBJ2-7
CASSLARLNTEAFF | TGTGCCAGCAGCTTGGCCAGATTGAACACTGAAGCTTTCTTT | NA | TRBV5-4 | NA | TRBJ1-1
CASSLLSRQGEAFF | TGTGCCAGCAGCTTATTATCGCGACAGGGCGAAGCTTTCTTT | TRBD1 | TRBV7-2 | NA | TRBJ1-1
CTSSLKLAGESYNEQFF | TGCACCAGCAGCCTCAAACTAGCGGGAGAATCCTACAATGAGCAGTTCTTC | NA | TRBV1 | NA | TRBJ2-1
CASSPARVLAVSSYNEQFF | TGTGCCAGCAGCCCCGCTAGAGTTCTGGCGGTAAGCTCCTACAATGAGCAGTTCTTC | NA | TRBV5-6 | NA | TRBJ2-1
CAEGPMTQPQHF | TGTGCCGAGGGGCCGATGACCCAGCCCCAGCATTTT | NA | TRBV11-2 | NA | TRBJ1-5
CASTLTGGANYGYTF | TGTGCCAGCACCCTGACAGGGGGAGCTAACTATGGCTACACCTTC | TRBD1 | TRBV6-5 | NA | TRBJ1-2
CASSPGRTDTQYF | TGTGCCAGCTCACCAGGTAGAACAGATACGCAGTATTTT | NA | TRBV18 | NA | TRBJ2-3
CASSNTADTQYF | TGTGCTAGCAGCAACACAGCCGATACGCAGTATTTT | NA | TRBV7-7 | NA | TRBJ2-3
CASSVRRREGLGNEQFF | TGTGCCAGCAGTGTTCGGCGGCGGGAGGGCCTGGGGAATGAGCAGTTCTTC | TRBD2 | TRBV2 | NA | TRBJ2-1
CASSSLAGGPGDTQYF | TGTGCCAGCAGCTCGCTAGCGGGAGGGCCAGGAGATACGCAGTATTTT | TRBD2 | TRBV7-9 | NA | TRBJ2-3
CASSLVSAETQYF | TGTGCCAGCAGCTTAGTCTCCGCCGAGACCCAGTACTTC | NA | TRBV11-3 | NA | TRBJ2-5
CASSQDQYEQYF | TGCGCCAGCAGCCAAGATCAGTACGAGCAGTACTTC | NA | TRBV5-4 | NA | TRBJ2-7
CSVRQGGNYGYTF | TGCAGCGTGAGACAGGGTGGTAACTATGGCTACACCTTC | TRBD1 | TRBV29-1 | NA | TRBJ1-2
CASSYRPINEQFF | TGTGCCAGCAGTTACAGGCCGATCAATGAGCAGTTCTTC | NA | TRBV6-5 | NA | TRBJ2-1
CASSLTGSANEKLFF | TGTGCCAGCAGCTTAACAGGGAGCGCTAATGAAAAACTGTTTTTT | NA | TRBV7-3 | once | TRBJ1-4
CASSLQGSDTQYF | TGTGCCAGCAGCCTGCAGGGGTCGGATACGCAGTATTTT | NA | TRBV5-4 | NA | TRBJ2-3
CASSFAGGYEQYF | TGCGCCAGCAGCTTTGCAGGGGGTTACGAGCAGTACTTC | TRBD1 | TRBV5-1 | NA | TRBJ2-7
CASSPPGQRLAEAFF | TGTGCCAGTAGTCCCCCGGGACAAAGGCTGGCTGAAGCTTTCTTT | NA | TRBV19 | NA | TRBJ1-1
CASRDWDSYNEQFF | TGTGCCAGCAGGGACTGGGACTCCTACAATGAGCAGTTCTTC | NA | TRBV28 | NA | TRBJ2-1
CASSYTTSPGANVLTF | TGTGCCAGCAGTTACACGACATCCCCTGGGGCCAACGTCCTGACTTTC | NA | TRBV6-5 | NA | TRBJ2-6
CSVAGGSYNEQFF | TGCAGCGTTGCTGGCGGGAGTTACAATGAGCAGTTCTTC | TRBD2 | TRBV29-1 | NA | TRBJ2-1